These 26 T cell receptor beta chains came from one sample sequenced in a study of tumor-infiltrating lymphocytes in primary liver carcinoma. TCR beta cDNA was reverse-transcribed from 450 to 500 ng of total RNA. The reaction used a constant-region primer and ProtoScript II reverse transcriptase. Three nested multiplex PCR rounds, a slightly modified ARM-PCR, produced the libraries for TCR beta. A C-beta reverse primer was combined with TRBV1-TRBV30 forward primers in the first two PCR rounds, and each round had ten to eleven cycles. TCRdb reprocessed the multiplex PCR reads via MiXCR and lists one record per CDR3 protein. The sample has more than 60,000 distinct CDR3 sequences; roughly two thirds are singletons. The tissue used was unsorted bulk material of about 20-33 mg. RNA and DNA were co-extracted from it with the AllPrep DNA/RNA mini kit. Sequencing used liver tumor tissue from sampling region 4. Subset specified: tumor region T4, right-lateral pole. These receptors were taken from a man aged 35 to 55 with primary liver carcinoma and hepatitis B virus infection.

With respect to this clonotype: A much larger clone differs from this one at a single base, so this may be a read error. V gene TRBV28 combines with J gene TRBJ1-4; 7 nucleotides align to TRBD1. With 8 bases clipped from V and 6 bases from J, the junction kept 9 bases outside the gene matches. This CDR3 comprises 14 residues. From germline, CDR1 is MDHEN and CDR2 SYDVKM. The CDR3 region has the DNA TGTGCCAGCTCCTGGAGGCAGGGGGATGAAAAACTGTTTTTT. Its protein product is CASSWRQGDEKLFF.

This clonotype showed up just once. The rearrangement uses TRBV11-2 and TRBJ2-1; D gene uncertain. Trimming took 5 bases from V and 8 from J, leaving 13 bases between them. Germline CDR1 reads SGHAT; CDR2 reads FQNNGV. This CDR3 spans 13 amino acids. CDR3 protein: CASSMNGAYEQFF. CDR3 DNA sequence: TGTGCCAGCAGCATGAATGGTGCCTATGAGCAGTTCTTC.

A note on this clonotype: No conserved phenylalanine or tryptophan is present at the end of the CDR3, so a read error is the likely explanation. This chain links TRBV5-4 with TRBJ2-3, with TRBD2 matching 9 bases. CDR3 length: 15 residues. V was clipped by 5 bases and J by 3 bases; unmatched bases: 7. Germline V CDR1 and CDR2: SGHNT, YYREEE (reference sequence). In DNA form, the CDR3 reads TGTGCCAGCAGGGCTAGCGGGACCGGAACAGATACGCAGTATTAT. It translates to CASRASGTGTDTQYY.

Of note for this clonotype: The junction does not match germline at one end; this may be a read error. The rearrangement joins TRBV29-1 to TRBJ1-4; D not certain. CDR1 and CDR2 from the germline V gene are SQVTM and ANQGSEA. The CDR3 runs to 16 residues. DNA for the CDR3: TGTAGCGTTGGAATACAGTGGGCGAAGATGGGAGAAAAACTGTTTTTT. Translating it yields CSVGIQWAKMGEKLFF.

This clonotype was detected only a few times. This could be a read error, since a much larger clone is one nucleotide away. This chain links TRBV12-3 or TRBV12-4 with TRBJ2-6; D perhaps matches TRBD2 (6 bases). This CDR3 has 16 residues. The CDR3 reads CASSSPGSSGTNVLTF. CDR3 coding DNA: TGTGCCAGCAGTTCCCCCGGGAGCTCTGGGACCAACGTCCTGACTTTC.

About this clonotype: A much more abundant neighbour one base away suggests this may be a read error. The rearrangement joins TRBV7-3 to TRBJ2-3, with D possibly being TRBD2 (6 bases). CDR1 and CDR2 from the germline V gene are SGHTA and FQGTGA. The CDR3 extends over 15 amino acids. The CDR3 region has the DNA TGTGCCATCAGCTTAACCGGGACTAGCACAGATACGCAGTATTTT. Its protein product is CAISLTGTSTDTQYF.

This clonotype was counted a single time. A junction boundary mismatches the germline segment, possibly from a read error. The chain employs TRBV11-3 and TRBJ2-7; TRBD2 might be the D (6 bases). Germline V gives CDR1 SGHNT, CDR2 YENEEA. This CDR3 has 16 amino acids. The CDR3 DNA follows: TGTGCCAGCAGCCACCGAGCGGGTCCTTACTCCTACGAGCAGTATTTC. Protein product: CASSHRAGPYSYEQYF. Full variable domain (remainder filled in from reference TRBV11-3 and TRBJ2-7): EAGVVQSPRYKIIEKKQPVAFWCNPISGHNTLYWYLQNLGQGPELLIRYENEEAVDDSQLPKDRFSAERLKGVDSTLKIQPAELGDSAVYLCASSHRAGPYSYEQYFGPGTRLTVT.

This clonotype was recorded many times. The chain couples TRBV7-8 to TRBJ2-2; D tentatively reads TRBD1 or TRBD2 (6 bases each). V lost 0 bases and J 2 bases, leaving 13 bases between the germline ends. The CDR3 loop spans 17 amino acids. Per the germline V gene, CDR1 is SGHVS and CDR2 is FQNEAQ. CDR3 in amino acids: CASSLAVGGPNTGELFF. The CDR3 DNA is TGTGCCAGCAGCTTAGCTGTAGGGGGGCCCAACACCGGGGAGCTGTTTTTT.

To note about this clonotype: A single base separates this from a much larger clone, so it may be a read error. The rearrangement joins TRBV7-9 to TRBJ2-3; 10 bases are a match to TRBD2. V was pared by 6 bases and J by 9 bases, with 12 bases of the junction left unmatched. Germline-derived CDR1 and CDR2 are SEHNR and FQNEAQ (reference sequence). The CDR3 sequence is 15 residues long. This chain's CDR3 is CASSLLAGKAQTQYF. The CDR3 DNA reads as TGTGCCAGCAGTTTACTAGCGGGGAAGGCCCAGACGCAGTATTTT.

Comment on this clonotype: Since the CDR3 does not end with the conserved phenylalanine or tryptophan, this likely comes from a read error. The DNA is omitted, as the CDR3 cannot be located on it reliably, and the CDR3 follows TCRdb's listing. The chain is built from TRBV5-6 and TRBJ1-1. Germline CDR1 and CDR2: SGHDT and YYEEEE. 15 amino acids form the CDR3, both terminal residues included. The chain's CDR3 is CASSGGDGMNNEASY.

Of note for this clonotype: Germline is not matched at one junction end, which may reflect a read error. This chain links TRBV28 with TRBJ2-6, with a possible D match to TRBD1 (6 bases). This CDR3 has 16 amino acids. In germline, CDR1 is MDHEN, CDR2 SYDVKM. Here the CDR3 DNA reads TGCGCCAGCAGTCCACGGGGACACGGTGGGGCCAACGTCCTGACTTTC. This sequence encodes CASSPRGHGGANVLTF.

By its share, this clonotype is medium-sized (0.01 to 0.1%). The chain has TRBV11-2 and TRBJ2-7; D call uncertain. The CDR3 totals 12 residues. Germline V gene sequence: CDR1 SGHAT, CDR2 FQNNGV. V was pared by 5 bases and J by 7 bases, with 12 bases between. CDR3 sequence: CASSPRGREQYF. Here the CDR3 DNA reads TGTGCCAGCAGCCCCCGAGGACGGGAGCAGTACTTC.

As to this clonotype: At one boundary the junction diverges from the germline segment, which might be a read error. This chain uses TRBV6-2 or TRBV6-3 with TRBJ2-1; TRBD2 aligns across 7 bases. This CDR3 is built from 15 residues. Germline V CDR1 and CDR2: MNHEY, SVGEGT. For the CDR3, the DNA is TGTGTCAGCAGTTATGGAGGGAGGGCCTACAATGAGCAGTTCTTC. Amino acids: CVSSYGGRAYNEQFF.

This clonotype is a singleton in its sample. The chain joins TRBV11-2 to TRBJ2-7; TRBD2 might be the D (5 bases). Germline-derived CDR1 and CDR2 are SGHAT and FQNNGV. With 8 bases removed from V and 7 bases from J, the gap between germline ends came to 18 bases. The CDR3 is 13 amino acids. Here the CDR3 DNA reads TGTGCCAGCGTCAGCGGCTCTTTATGGGAGCAGTACTTC. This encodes CASVSGSLWEQYF.

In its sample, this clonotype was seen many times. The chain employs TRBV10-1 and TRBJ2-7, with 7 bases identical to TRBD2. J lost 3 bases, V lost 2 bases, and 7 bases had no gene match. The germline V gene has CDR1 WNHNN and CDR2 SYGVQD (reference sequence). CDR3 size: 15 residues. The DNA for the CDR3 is TGCGCCAGCAGTGAGGCCCTAAGCGGGAACTACGAGCAGTACTTC. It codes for CASSEALSGNYEQYF.

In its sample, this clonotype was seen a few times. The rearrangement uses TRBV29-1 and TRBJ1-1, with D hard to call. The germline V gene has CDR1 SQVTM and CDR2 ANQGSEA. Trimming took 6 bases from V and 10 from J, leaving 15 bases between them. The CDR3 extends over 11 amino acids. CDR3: CSVGAPMGAFF. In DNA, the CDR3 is TGCAGCGTGGGAGCCCCTATGGGAGCTTTCTTT. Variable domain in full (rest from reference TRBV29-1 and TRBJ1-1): SAVISQKPSRDICQRGTSLTIQCQVDSQVTMMFWYRQQPGQSLTLIATANQGSEATYESGFVIDKFPISRPNLTFSTLTVSNMSPEDSSIYLCSVGAPMGAFFGQGTRLTVV.

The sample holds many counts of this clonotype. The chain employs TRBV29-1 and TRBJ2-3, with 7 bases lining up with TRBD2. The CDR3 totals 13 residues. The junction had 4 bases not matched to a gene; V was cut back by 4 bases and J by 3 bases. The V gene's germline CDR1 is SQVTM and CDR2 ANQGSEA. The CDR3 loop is CSVVGAGTDTQYF. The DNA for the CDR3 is TGCAGCGTTGTGGGAGCGGGGACAGATACGCAGTATTTT.

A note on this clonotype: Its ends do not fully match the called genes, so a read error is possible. DNA of the CDR3: TGTGCCAGAAGCTCCGGACCAGCGGGAGCGGAGCAGTTCTTC. It codes for CARSSGPAGAEQFF. This chain links TRBV7-8 with TRBJ2-1, with 8 bases matching TRBD2. The length of the CDR3 is 14 residues. Germline loops: CDR1 SGHVS, CDR2 FQNEAQ.

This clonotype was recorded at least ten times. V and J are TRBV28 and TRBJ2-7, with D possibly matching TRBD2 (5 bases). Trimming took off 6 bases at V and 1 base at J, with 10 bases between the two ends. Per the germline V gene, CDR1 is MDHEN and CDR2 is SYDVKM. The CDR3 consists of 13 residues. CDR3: CASSEGRSYEQYF. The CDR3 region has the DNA TGTGCCAGCAGCGAGGGCAGATCCTACGAGCAGTACTTC.

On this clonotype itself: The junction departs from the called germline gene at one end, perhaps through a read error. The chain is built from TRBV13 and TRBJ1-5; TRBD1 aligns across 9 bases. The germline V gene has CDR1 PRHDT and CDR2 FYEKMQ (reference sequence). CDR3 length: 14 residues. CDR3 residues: CANSLGDRDQPQHF. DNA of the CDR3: TGTGCCAACAGCTTAGGGGACAGGGATCAGCCCCAGCACTTT.

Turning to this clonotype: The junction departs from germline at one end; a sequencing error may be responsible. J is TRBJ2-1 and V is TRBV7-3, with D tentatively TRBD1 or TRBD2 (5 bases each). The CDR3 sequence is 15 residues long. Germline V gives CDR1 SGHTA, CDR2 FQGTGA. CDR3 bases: TGTGCCGGCAGCTCGGGACCAACCTCCTACAATGAGCATTTCTTC. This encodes CAGSSGPTSYNEHFF.

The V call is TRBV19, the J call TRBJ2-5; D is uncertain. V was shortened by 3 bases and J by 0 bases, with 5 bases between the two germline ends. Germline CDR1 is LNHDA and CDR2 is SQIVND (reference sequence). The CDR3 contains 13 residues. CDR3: CASSIADQETQYF. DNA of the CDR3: TGTGCCAGTAGTATCGCGGACCAAGAGACCCAGTACTTC.

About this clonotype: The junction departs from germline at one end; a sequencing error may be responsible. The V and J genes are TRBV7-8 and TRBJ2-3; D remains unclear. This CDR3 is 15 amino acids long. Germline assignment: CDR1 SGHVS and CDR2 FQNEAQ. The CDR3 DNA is TGTGCCAGCAGCTTAAGAGGCACTGACACAGATATGCAGTATTTT. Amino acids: CASSLRGTDTDMQYF.

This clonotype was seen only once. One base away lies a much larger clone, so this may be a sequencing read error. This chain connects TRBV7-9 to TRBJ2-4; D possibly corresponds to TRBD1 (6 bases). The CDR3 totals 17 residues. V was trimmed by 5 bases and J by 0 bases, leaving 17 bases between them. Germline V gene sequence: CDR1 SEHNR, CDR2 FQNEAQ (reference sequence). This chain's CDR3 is CASSPTGSDLAKNIQYF. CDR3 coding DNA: TGTGCCAGCAGCCCCACAGGGTCGGACCTAGCCAAAAACATTCAGTACTTC.

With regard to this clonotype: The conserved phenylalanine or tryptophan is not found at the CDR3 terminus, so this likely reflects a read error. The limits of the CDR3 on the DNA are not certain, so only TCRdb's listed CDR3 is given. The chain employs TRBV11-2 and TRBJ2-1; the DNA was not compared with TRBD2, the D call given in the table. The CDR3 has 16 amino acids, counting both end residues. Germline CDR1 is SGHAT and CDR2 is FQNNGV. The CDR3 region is CTSSYSSTSVRGGGFS.

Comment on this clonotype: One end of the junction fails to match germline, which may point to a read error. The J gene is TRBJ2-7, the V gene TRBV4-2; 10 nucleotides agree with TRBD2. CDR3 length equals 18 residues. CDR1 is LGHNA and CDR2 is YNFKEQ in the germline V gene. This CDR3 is CASCQEGVAGGLPYEQYF. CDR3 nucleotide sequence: TGTGCCAGCTGCCAAGAAGGGGTAGCGGGAGGATTACCGTACGAGCAGTACTTT.